This entry features one T cell receptor (beta chain) sequence. As originally analysed: Amplification of reference gene primers provided the estimated nucleated cell counts. Produced via immunoSEQ multiplex PCR; TCRdb's table is partial and in-frame only. The D gene and trimming were derived from the DNA, and the V and J assignments and clone size from that table. The sample shows tens of thousands of clones, around 88% of them seen only once. This record belongs to a study of blood T cell repertoires in COVID-19. Study overall: The United States, Italy and Spain supplied acute and convalescent COVID-19 samples.

This CDR3 spans 16 amino acids. The trim removed 4 bases at V and 3 bases at J, leaving 4 bases unmatched. Germline V gene data show CDR1 as SGHTS and CDR2 as YDEGEE. The TCR comes from a woman of 80 years or more with acute or convalescent COVID-19. The material sequenced was peripheral blood. The rearrangement links TRBV5-8 to TRBJ2-3; 14 nucleotides align to TRBD2. CDR3: CASSPGTSGGTDTQYF. CDR3 sequence (DNA): TGTGCCAGCAGCCCAGGGACTAGCGGGGGTACAGATACGCAGTATTTT.